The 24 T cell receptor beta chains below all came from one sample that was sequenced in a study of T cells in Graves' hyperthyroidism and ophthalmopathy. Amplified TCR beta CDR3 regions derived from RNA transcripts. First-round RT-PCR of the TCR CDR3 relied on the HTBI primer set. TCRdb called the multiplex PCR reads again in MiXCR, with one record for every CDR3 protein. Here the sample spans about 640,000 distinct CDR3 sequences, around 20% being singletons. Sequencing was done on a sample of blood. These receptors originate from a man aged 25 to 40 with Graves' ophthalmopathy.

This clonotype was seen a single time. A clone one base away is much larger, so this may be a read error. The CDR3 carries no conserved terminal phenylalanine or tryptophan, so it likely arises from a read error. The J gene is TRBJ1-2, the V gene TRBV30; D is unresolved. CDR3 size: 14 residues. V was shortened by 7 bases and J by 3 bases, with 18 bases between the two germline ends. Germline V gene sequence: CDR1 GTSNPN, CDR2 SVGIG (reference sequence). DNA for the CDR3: TGTGCCTCCACGCCTGGCCTAGGCGACTATGGCTACACCTCC. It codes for CASTPGLGDYGYTS.

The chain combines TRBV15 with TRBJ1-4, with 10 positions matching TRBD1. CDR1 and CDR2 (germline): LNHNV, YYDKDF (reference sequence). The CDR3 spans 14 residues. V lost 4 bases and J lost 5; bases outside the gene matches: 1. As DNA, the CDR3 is TGTGCCACCAGCACGGGACAGGGGAATGAAAAACTGTTTTTT. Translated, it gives CATSTGQGNEKLFF.

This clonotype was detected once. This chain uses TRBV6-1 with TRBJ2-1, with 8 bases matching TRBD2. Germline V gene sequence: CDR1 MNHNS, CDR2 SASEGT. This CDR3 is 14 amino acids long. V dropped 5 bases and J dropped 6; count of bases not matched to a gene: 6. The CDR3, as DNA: TGTGCCAGCAGTCCCGGGACTAGGGGCAATGAGCAGTTCTTC. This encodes CASSPGTRGNEQFF.

CDR3 sequence reads: CASSLAHEETQYF. CDR3 coding DNA: TGTGCCAGCAGTTTAGCCCATGAAGAGACCCAGTACTTC. V is TRBV12-3 or TRBV12-4 and J is TRBJ2-5; D unresolved. Deletions cut 0 bases from V and 3 bases from J, with 5 bases between. CDR3 length equals 13 residues.

This CDR3 reads CASSLEGRGLVETQYF. In DNA form, the CDR3 reads TGTGCCAGCAGCTTAGAGGGTCGGGGACTAGTAGAGACCCAGTACTTC. The chain employs TRBV11-2 and TRBJ2-5, with TRBD2 matching 8 bases. CDR1 SGHAT and CDR2 FQNNGV come from the germline V gene. J was trimmed by 4 bases and V by 0 bases; bases with no gene match: 7. The CDR3 covers 16 residues.

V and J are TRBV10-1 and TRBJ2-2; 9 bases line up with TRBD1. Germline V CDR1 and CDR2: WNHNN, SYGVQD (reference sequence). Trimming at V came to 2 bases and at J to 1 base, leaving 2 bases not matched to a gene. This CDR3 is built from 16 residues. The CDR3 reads CASSEAGQGNTGELFF. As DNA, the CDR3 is TGCGCCAGCAGTGAGGCGGGACAGGGGAACACCGGGGAGCTGTTTTTT.

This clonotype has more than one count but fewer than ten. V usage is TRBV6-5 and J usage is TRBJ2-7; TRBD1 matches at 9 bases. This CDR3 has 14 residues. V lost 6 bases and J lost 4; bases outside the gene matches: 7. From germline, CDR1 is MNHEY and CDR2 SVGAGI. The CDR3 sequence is CASRYDRGSYEQYF. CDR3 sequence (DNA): TGTGCCAGCAGATACGACAGGGGGTCGTACGAGCAGTACTTC.

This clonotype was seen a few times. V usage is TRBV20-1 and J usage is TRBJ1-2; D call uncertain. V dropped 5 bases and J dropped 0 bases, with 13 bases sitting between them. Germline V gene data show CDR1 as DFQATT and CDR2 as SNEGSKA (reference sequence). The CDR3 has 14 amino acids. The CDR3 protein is CSAPEFLSNYGYTF. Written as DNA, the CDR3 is TGCAGTGCTCCAGAGTTCTTGTCTAACTATGGCTACACCTTC.

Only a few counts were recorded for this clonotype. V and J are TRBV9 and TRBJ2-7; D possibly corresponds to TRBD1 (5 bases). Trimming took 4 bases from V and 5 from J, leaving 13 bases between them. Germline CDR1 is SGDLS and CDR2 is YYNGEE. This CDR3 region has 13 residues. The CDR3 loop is CASSQKGVHEQYF. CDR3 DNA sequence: TGTGCCAGCAGCCAGAAAGGGGTCCACGAGCAGTACTTC. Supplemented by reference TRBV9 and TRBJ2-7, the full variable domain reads DSGVTQTPKHLITATGQRVTLRCSPRSGDLSVYWYQQSLDQGLQFLIQYYNGEERAKGNILERFSAQQFPDLHSELNLSSLELGDSALYFCASSQKGVHEQYFGPGTRLTVT.

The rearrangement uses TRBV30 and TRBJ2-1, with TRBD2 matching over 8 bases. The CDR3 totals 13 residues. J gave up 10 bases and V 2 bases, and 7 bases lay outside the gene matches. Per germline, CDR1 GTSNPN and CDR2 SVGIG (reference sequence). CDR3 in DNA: TGTGCCTGGAGTATGGGACTAGAGAGGGAGCAGTTCTTC. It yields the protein CAWSMGLEREQFF.

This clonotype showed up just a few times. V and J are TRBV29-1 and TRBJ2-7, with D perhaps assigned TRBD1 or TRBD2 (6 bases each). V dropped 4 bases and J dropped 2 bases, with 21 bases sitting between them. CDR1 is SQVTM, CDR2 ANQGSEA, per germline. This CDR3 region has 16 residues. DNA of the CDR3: TGCAGCGTTGCGAGTTATCCGGGGGCGGAAGCCTACGAGCAGTACTTC. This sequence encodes CSVASYPGAEAYEQYF.

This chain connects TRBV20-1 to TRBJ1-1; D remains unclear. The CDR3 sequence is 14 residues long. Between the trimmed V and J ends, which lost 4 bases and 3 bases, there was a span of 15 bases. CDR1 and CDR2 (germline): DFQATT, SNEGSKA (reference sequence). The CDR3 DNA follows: TGCAGTGCTAATGCCCAATTGGGGTACACTGAAGCTTTCTTT. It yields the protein CSANAQLGYTEAFF.

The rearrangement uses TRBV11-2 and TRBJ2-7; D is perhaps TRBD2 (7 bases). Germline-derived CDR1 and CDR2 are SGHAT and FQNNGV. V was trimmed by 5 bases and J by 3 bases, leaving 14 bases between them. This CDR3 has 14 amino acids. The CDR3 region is CASSTRGGIYEQYF. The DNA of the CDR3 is TGTGCCAGCAGCACAAGGGGGGGTATCTACGAGCAGTACTTC.

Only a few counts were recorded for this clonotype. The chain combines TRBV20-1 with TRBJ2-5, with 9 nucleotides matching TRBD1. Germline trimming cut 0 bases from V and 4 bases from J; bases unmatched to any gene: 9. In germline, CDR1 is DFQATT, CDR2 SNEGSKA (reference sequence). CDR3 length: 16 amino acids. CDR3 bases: TGCAGTGCTAGAGACGACAGACAGGGGGTCGGAGAGACCCAGTACTTC. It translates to CSARDDRQGVGETQYF.

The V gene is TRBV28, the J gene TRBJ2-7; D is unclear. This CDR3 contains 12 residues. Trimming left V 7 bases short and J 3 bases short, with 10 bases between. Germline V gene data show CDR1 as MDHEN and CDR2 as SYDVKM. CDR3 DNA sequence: TGTGCCAGCAAGGATCGACTCTACGAGCAGTACTTC. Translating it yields CASKDRLYEQYF.

The CDR3: CSARGNYNSPLHF. The CDR3 coding sequence is TGCAGTGCTAGGGGAAACTATAATTCACCCCTCCACTTT. V gene TRBV20-1 combines with J gene TRBJ1-6; no firm D call. CDR3 size: 13 residues. The germline V and J ends were trimmed by 3 bases and 3 bases, with 6 bases remaining between them. Germline-derived CDR1 and CDR2 are DFQATT and SNEGSKA (reference sequence).

Written as DNA, the CDR3 is TGTGCCAGCAGGGAACGGGCTTGGAATGAGCAGTTCTTC. It specifies CASRERAWNEQFF. The V and J genes are TRBV7-8 and TRBJ2-1; D is uncertain. V was clipped by 6 bases and J by 7 bases, with 13 bases between them. Germline loops: CDR1 SGHVS, CDR2 FQNEAQ. The length of the CDR3 is 13 residues.

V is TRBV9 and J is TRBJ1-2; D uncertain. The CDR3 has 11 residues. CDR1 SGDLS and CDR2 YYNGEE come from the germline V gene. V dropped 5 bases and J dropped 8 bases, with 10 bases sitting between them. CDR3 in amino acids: CASRAPSGYTF. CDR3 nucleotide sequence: TGTGCCAGCAGAGCCCCGTCCGGCTACACCTTC.

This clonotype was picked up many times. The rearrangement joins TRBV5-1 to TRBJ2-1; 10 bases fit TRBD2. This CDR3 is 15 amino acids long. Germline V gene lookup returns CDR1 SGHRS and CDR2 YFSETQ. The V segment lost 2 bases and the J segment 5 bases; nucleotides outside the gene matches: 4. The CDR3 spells CASSFVSGRHNEQFF. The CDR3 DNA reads TGCGCCAGCAGCTTCGTTAGCGGGAGGCACAATGAGCAGTTCTTC.

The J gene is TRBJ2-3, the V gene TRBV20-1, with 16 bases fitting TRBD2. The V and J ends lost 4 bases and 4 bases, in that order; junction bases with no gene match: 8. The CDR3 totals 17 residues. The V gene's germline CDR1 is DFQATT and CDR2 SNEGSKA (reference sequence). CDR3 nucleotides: TGCAGTGCTACCGGGACTAGCGGGAGGGCCTGGCCAGATACGCAGTATTTT. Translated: CSATGTSGRAWPDTQYF.

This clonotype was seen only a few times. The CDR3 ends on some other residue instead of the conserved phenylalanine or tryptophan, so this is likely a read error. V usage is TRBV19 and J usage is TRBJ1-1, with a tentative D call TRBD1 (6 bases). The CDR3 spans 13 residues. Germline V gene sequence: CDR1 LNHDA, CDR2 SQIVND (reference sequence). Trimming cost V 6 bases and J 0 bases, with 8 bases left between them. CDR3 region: CASSTGMNTEAFL. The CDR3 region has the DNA TGTGCCAGTAGCACAGGGATGAACACTGAAGCTTTCCTT.

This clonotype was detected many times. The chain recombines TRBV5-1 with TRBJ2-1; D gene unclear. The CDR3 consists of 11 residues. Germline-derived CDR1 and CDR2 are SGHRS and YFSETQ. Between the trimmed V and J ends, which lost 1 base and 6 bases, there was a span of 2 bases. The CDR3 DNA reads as TGCGCCAGCAGCTTGATCAATGAGCAGTTCTTC. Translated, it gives CASSLINEQFF.

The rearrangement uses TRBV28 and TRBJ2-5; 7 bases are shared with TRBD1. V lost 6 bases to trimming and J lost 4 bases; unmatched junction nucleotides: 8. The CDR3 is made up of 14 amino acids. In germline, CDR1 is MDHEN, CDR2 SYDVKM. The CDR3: CASSPDRAGETQYF. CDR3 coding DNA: TGTGCCAGCAGCCCCGACAGGGCCGGAGAGACCCAGTACTTC.

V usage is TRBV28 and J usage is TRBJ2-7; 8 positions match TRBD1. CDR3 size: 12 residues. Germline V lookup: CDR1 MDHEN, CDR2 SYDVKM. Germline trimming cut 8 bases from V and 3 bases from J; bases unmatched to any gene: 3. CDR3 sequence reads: CASRQGLYEQYF. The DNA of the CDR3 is TGTGCCAGCCGACAGGGGCTCTACGAGCAGTACTTC.